This is a list of T cell receptor beta chains from one sample in a study of CD4+ T cells in melanoma. TCRdb keeps only in-frame clones here, not all; method: immunoSEQ multiplex PCR. The repertoire consists of more than 7,000 clones, with 55% to 75% occurring once and the leading ten covering over 15%. Sample: cells from a culture (not recorded whether cultured in vitro). The receptors stem from a human donor with melanoma. Both conserved end residues are part of each CDR3. The D gene is left open where the match is weak. Expanded clones get a size class; other rows say once, few or many, or leave the size out.

clone size	D gene	V gene	J gene	CDR3 protein	CDR3 DNA
NA	NA	TRBV19	TRBJ1-4	CASSIIQTAFNEKLFF	TGTGCCAGTAGTATCATTCAGACAGCCTTTAATGAAAAACTGTTTTTT
NA	NA	TRBV4-1	TRBJ1-1	CASSQHTGNTEAFF	TGCGCCAGCAGCCAACACACAGGGAACACTGAAGCTTTCTTT
NA	NA	TRBV15	TRBJ2-3	CATTWGAGIQDTQYF	TGTGCCACTACCTGGGGGGCAGGGATTCAAGATACGCAGTATTTT
NA	TRBD1	TRBV6-1	TRBJ1-4	CATAGTALEKLFF	TGTGCCACCGCCGGGACAGCCCTCGAAAAACTGTTTTTT
few	TRBD1	TRBV5-1	TRBJ1-6	CASSLPGTGGNSPLHF	TGCGCCAGCAGCTTACCAGGGACAGGGGGCAATTCACCCCTCCACTTT
NA	NA	TRBV5-1	TRBJ1-5	CASSLDGFNQPQHF	TGCGCCAGCAGCTTGGACGGATTCAATCAGCCCCAGCATTTT
few	TRBD1	TRBV5-1	TRBJ2-7	CASSWDSVDEQYF	TGCGCCAGCAGCTGGGACAGTGTTGACGAGCAGTACTTC
NA	NA	TRBV7-7	TRBJ2-5	CASSLTGPRAQYF	TGTGCCAGCAGCTTAACCGGCCCCAGGGCCCAGTACTTC
NA	NA	TRBV11-2	TRBJ1-1	CASSETGTKRAFF	TGTGCCAGCAGCGAAACCGGGACAAAACGAGCTTTCTTT
NA	TRBD1	TRBV12-5	TRBJ1-5	CASGLVLDRSIQPQHF	TGTGCTAGTGGTTTGGTACTGGACAGGAGCATTCAGCCCCAGCATTTT
few	NA	TRBV5-4	TRBJ2-4	CASSVRGDLAKNIQYF	TGTGCCAGCAGCGTCCGGGGCGACCTAGCCAAAAACATTCAGTACTTC
once	NA	TRBV2	TRBJ2-1	CASRAIPGLVSNEQFF	TGTGCCAGCAGAGCTATCCCGGGACTCGTTAGTAATGAGCAGTTCTTC
medium-sized	NA	TRBV7-9	TRBJ1-6	CASSLGSGFYNSPLHF	TGTGCCAGCAGCTTAGGATCGGGTTTCTATAATTCACCCCTCCACTTT
few	NA	TRBV29-1	TRBJ2-3	CSVDTDTQYF	TGCAGCGTGGACACAGATACGCAGTATTTT
NA	TRBD2	TRBV9	TRBJ2-4	CASSPRLAGAKNIQYF	TGTGCCAGCAGCCCCAGACTAGCGGGAGCCAAAAACATTCAGTACTTC
NA	TRBD2	TRBV7-9	TRBJ2-3	CASSLGLAGSDTQYF	TGTGCCAGCAGCTTAGGACTAGCGGGGTCAGATACGCAGTATTTT
NA	TRBD2	TRBV7-3	TRBJ2-3	CASSLNPGGVGTDTQYF	TGTGCCAGCAGCTTAAATCCCGGGGGGGTGGGGACAGATACGCAGTATTTT
NA	NA	TRBV5-4	TRBJ2-5	CASSLAGVGETQYF	TGTGCCAGCAGCTTGGCAGGGGTGGGGGAGACCCAGTACTTC
NA	NA	TRBV10-2	TRBJ2-2	CASRIVGTGELFF	TGCGCCAGCAGGATCGTGGGAACCGGGGAGCTGTTTTTT
NA	TRBD1	TRBV9	TRBJ2-3	CASSVVATGHTQYF	TGTGCCAGCAGCGTAGTTGCGACAGGGCATACGCAGTATTTT
NA	NA	TRBV7-2	TRBJ2-5	CASSLVADPQETQYF	TGTGCCAGCAGCTTAGTAGCAGACCCCCAAGAGACCCAGTACTTC
NA	NA	TRBV19	TRBJ1-6	CASSVLSTGSNSPLHF	TGTGCCAGTAGTGTCCTCTCGACAGGTTCGAATTCACCCCTCCACTTT